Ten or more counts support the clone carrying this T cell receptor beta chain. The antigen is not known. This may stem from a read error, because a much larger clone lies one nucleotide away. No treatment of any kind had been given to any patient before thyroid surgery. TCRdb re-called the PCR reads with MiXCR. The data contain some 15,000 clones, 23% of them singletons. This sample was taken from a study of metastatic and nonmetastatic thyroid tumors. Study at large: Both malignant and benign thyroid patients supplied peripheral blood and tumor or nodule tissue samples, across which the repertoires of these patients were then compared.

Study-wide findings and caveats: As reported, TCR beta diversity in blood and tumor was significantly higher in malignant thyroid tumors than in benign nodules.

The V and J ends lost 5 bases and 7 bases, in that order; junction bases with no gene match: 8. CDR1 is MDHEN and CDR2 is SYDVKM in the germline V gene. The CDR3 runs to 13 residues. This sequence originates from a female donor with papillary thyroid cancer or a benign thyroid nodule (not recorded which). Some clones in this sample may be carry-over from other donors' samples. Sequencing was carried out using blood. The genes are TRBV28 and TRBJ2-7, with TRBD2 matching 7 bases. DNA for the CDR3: TGTGCCAGCAGTCGTCCAGGGAGGGGTGAGCAGTACTTC. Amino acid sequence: CASSRPGRGEQYF.